This T cell receptor (beta chain) came from a study of beta chain features in type 1 diabetes. Study-wide findings and caveats: The influence of HLA type on TCRB rearrangement stayed undetermined. TCRB CDR3s were moderately but significantly shorter in Type 1 diabetes patients in all four CD4+ subsets.

One heparinised draw of blood, averaging about 120 mL, came from each donor. The study reverse transcribed the entire isolated RNA, so it sequenced expressed TCRB transcripts. Generated by immunoSEQ multiplex PCR, the TCRdb table keeps only in-frame clones and is missing some. Seen here are roughly 700,000 clones, about an eighth observed once, and the top ten hold 0.02% to 0.025%. On this clone itself: Its target is unknown.

The CDR3 contains 12 residues. V lost 5 bases, J lost 4 bases, and 9 bases lay in between. Germline-derived CDR1 and CDR2 are SGHTS and YDEGEE. This chain uses TRBV5-8 with TRBJ1-2; unclear D gene. Sequenced sample: naive CD4+ T cells from blood. The clonotype was recovered from a man aged 18 to 29 with type 1 diabetes. The CDR3 nucleotides are TGTGCCAGCAGTCGACGCTCCTATGGCTACACCTTC. Encoded protein: CASSRRSYGYTF.